One and the same sample provided the 3 T cell receptor beta chains below, sequenced in a study of blood T cells in healthy people across ages. Then a second PCR, running about 7 to 11 cycles, was carried out with a sample-barcoded 5' primer and a J-beta primer mix. TCRdb itself ran the 5' RACE reads through MiXCR, one entry per CDR3 protein. Of around 1,000,000 distinct CDR3 sequences listed, 20% to 25% are singletons. The data also belong to a second study, concerning T cells of mothers and their children.

The source material was blood. These receptors originate from a girl aged 2-10 years in good health.

The chain has TRBV20-1 and TRBJ2-5; 9 bases align to TRBD2. The J call may be incorrect, as the DNA end agrees better with TRBJ2-1. This CDR3 region has 16 residues. Germline V CDR1 and CDR2: DFQATT, SNEGSKA (reference sequence). CDR3 nucleotide sequence: TGCAGTGCTAGAGATATAACTAGCGGGTCACGGGATGAGCAGTTCTTC. It specifies CSARDITSGSRDEQFF.

As concerns this clonotype: Sequence at one end of the junction differs from germline and may be a read error. The V gene is TRBV28, the J gene TRBJ1-6, with D perhaps TRBD1 (5 bases). The CDR3 runs to 14 residues. Germline-derived CDR1 and CDR2 are MDHEN and SYDVKM. This CDR3 is CASGFGHYNSPLHF. The CDR3 region has the DNA TGTGCCAGCGGTTTCGGACACTATAATTCACCCCTCCACTTT.

The genes are TRBV20-1 and TRBJ2-7; 7 nucleotides match TRBD1. The trim removed 2 bases at V and 0 bases at J, leaving 4 bases unmatched. The CDR3 spans 14 residues. Germline CDR1 is DFQATT and CDR2 is SNEGSKA (reference sequence). This CDR3 reads CSARQTGLSYEQYF. The CDR3 nucleotides read TGCAGTGCTAGACAGACAGGGCTCTCCTACGAGCAGTACTTC.